Below, 8 T cell receptor beta chains from the same sample are listed, as sequenced in a study of blood T cell repertoires in COVID-19 (TCRdb year 2020). Libraries were built with the immunoSEQ multiplex PCR assay. Held by TCRdb, this immuneACCESS table contains in-frame sequences only and omits some clones. Under half of the omission traces to an unresolved V gene where checked; the cause of the rest is unknown. Within this sample are 200,000 to 300,000 clones, with less than 90% of them counted one time only. 1.5% to 2% of the sample is held by the ten biggest clonotypes. Sequenced material: peripheral blood. The receptors were gathered from a man aged 25 to 40 with active or convalescent COVID-19.

V gene TRBV5-4 combines with J gene TRBJ1-3, with D unresolved. Germline V CDR1 and CDR2: SGHNT, YYREEE (reference sequence). The CDR3 is 15 amino acids. Trimming took 5 bases from V and 0 from J, leaving 12 bases between them. The CDR3 bases are TGTGCCAGCAGTCATCGGGATTTCTCTGGAAACACCATATATTTT. It codes for CASSHRDFSGNTIYF.

The chain employs TRBV30 and TRBJ1-6, with 7 nucleotides matching TRBD1. Germline values: CDR1 GTSNPN, CDR2 SVGIG (reference sequence). Germline trimming cut 0 bases from V and 8 bases from J; bases unmatched to any gene: 7. The CDR3 runs 15 residues. The CDR3 protein is CAWSVRTGDYSPLHF. The CDR3 DNA reads as TGTGCCTGGAGTGTACGTACAGGGGATTATTCACCCCTCCACTTT.

This rearrangement joins TRBV9 to TRBJ2-1; 8 bases agree with TRBD1. Looked up from germline, CDR1 is SGDLS and CDR2 is YYNGEE. J gave up 2 bases and V 3 bases, and 7 bases lay outside the gene matches. This CDR3 has 16 amino acids. The CDR3 DNA follows: TGTGCCAGCAGCGCGACAGGGGCCTCCCCCTACAATGAGCAGTTCTTC. Protein sequence: CASSATGASPYNEQFF. Based on the CDR3 plus reference TRBV9 and TRBJ2-1, the full variable domain is DSGVTQTPKHLITATGQRVTLRCSPRSGDLSVYWYQQSLDQGLQFLIQYYNGEERAKGNILERFSAQQFPDLHSELNLSSLELGDSALYFCASSATGASPYNEQFFGPGTRLTVL.

V usage is TRBV5-1 and J usage is TRBJ1-3; tentatively, D is TRBD1 (5 bases). Germline loops: CDR1 SGHRS, CDR2 YFSETQ. V was trimmed by 4 bases and J by 0 bases, leaving 11 bases between them. CDR3 length equals 15 residues. The DNA of the CDR3 is TGCGCCAGCAGCCCGACAGTCCGCTCTGGAAACACCATATATTTT. It encodes CASSPTVRSGNTIYF.

The gene calls are TRBV9 and TRBJ1-1, with 10 bases aligning to TRBD1. Trimming took 3 bases from V and 7 from J; bases not matched to a gene: 6. The CDR3 has 14 residues. CDR1 is SGDLS, CDR2 YYNGEE, per germline. The CDR3 nucleotides are TGTGCCAGCAGCGAGGGGACAGGGGCCGGTGAAGCTTTCTTT. Its protein product is CASSEGTGAGEAFF.

The chain combines TRBV4-1 with TRBJ1-5, with D unclear. Germline CDR1 is MGHRA and CDR2 is YSYEKL. Trimming cost V 0 bases and J 7 bases, with 7 bases left between them. This CDR3 is built from 13 residues. This CDR3 is CASSQERAQPQHF. The DNA of the CDR3 is TGCGCCAGCAGCCAAGAGCGTGCCCAGCCCCAGCATTTT.

The chain combines TRBV7-2 with TRBJ1-1; D remains unclear. Trimming removed 1 base at V and 4 bases at J, with 10 bases between. CDR1 is SGHTA, CDR2 FQGNSA, per germline. This CDR3 contains 14 residues. The DNA of the CDR3 is TGTGCCAGCAGCTTAGGGGTGGAGATCACTGAAGCTTTCTTT. Translation gives CASSLGVEITEAFF. Full variable domain (remainder filled in from reference TRBV7-2 and TRBJ1-1): GAGVSQSPSNKVTEKGKDVELRCDPISGHTALYWYRQSLGQGLEFLIYFQGNSAPDKSGLPSDRFSAERTGGSVSTLTIQRTQQEDSAVYLCASSLGVEITEAFFGQGTRLTVV.

The rearrangement links TRBV5-8 to TRBJ2-7, with TRBD1 matching over 8 bases. The CDR3 spans 14 residues. The germline CDR1 and CDR2 sequences are SGHTS and YDEGEE. After removal of 4 bases from V and 3 bases from J, the junction contained 6 bases not matched to a gene. CDR3: CASSKTGVRYEQYF. The CDR3 DNA follows: TGTGCCAGCAGCAAGACAGGGGTCCGCTACGAGCAGTACTTC.